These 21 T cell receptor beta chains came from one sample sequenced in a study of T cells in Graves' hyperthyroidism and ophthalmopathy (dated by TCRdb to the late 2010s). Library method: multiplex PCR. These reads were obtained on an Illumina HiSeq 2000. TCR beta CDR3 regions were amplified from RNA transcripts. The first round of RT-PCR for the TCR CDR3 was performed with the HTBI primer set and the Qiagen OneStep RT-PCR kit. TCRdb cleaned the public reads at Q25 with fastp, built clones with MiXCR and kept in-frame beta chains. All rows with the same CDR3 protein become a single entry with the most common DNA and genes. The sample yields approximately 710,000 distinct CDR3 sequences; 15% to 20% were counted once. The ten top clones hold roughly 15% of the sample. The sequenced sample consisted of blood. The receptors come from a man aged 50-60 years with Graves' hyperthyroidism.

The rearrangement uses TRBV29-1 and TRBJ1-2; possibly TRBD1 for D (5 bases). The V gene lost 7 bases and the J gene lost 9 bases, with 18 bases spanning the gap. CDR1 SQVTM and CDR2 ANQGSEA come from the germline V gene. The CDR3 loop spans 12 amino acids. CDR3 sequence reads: CSANQGGNSYTF. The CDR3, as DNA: TGCAGCGCCAACCAGGGTGGTAATAGCTACACCTTC.

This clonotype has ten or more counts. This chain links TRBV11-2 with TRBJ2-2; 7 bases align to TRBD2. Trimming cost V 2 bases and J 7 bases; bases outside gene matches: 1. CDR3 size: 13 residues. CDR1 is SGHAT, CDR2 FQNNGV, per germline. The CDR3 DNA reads TGTGCCAGCAGCTTACGGGGGGTCGGGGAGCTGTTTTTT. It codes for CASSLRGVGELFF.

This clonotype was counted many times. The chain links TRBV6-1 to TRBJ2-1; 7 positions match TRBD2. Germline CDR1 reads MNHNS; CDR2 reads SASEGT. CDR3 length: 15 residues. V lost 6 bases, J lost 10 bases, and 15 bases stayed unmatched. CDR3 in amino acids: CASRPGGVSQWEQFF. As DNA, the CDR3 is TGTGCCAGCAGACCGGGAGGTGTCTCACAATGGGAGCAGTTCTTC.

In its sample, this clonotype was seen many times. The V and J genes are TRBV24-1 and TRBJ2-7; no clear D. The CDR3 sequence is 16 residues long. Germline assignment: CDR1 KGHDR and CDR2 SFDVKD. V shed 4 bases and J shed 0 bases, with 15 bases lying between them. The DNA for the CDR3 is TGTGCCACCAGTGACGCCCTCAGGAGTATCTCCTACGAGCAGTACTTC. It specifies CATSDALRSISYEQYF.

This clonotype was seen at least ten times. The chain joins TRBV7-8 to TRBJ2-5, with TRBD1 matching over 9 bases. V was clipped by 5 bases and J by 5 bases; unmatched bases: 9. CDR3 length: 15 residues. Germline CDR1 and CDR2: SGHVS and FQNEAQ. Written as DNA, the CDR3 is TGTGCCAGCAGCCTTCAACAGGGGGCCGGGGAGACCCAGTACTTC. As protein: CASSLQQGAGETQYF.

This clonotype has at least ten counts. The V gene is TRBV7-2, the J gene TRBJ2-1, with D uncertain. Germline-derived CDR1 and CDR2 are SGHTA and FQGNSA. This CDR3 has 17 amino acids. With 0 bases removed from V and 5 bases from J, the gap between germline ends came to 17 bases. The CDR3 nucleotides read TGTGCCAGCAGCTTAGCGATCGCTCCACGCACCCACAATGAGCAGTTCTTC. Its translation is CASSLAIAPRTHNEQFF.

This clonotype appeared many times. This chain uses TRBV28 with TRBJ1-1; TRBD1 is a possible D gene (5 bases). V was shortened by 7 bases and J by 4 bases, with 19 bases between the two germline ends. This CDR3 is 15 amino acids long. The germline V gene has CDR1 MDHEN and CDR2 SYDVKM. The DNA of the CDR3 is TGTGCCAGCACCGAAATGGGGCAACAATCCACTGAAGCTTTCTTT. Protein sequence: CASTEMGQQSTEAFF.

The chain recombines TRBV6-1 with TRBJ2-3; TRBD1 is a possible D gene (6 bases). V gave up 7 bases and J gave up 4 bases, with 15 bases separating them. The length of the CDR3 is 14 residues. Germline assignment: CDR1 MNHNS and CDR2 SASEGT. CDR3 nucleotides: TGTGCCAGCACTTACGGGGCAGGGGCAGATACGCAGTATTTT. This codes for CASTYGAGADTQYF.

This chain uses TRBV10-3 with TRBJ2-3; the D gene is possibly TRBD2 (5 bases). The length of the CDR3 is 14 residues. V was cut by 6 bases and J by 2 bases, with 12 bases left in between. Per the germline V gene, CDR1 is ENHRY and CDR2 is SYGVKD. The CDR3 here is CAIRADRLTDTQYF. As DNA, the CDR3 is TGTGCCATCAGAGCGGACCGACTCACAGATACGCAGTATTTT.

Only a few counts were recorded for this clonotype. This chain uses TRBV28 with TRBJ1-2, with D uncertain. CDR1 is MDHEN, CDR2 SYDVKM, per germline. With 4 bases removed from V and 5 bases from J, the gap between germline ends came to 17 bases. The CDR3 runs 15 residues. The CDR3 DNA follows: TGTGCCAGCAGTTATCCCCTGGGAGGGATATATGGCTACACCTTC. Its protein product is CASSYPLGGIYGYTF.

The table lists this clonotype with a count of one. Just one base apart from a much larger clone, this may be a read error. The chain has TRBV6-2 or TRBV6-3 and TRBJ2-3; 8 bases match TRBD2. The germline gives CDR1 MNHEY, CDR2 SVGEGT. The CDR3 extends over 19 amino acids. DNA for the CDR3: TGTACCAGCAGTTACTTCCCTAGCGGGCCCGAGGGTAGCACAGATACGCAGTATTTT. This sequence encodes CTSSYFPSGPEGSTDTQYF.

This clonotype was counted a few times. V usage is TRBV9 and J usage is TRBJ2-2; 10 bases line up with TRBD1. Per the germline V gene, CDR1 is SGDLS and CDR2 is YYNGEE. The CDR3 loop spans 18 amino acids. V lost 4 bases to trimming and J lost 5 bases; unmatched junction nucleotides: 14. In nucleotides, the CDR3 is TGTGCCAGCAGCCCCTTAAGGGGGGGACAGGGGTCTACCGGGGAGCTGTTTTTT. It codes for CASSPLRGGQGSTGELFF.

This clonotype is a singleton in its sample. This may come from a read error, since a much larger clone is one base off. The CDR3 DNA follows: TGTGCTAGTGGTTTGGTGGGCTATGGCTACGCCTTC. Protein sequence: CASGLVGYGYAF. The chain is built from TRBV12-5 and TRBJ1-2; D ambiguous. The CDR3 is 12 residues long. Germline V gene data show CDR1 as LGHNT and CDR2 as FRNRAP. Variable domain in full (rest from reference TRBV12-5 and TRBJ1-2): DARVTQTPRHKVTEMGQEVTMRCQPILGHNTVFWYRQTMMQGLELLAYFRNRAPLDDSGMPKDRFSAEMPDATLATLKIQPSEPRDSAVYFCASGLVGYGYAFGSGTRLTVV.

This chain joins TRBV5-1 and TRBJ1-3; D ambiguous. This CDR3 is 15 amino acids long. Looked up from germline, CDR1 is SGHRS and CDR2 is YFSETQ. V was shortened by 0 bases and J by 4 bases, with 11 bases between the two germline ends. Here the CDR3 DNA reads TGCGCCAGCAGCTTGGGCGCCGAGTCGGGAAACACCATATATTTT. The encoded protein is CASSLGAESGNTIYF.

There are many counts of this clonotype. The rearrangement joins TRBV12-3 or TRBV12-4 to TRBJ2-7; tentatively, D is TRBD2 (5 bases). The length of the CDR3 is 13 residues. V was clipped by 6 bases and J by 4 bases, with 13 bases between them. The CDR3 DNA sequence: TGTGCCAGCAGGCTTTCTGGACTGTACGAGCAGTACTTC. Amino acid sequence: CASRLSGLYEQYF.

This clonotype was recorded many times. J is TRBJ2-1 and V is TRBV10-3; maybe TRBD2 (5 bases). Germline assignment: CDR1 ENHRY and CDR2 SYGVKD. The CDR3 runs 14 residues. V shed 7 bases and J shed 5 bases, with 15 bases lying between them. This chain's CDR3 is CAIKERAENNEQFF. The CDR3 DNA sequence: TGTGCCATCAAGGAGAGGGCAGAGAACAATGAGCAGTTCTTC.

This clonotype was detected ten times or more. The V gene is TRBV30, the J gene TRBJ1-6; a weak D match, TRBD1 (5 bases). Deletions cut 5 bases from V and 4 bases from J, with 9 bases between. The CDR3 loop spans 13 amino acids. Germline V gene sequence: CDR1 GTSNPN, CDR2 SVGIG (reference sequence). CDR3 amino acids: CAWQQEYNSPLHF. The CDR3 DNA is TGTGCCTGGCAACAGGAATATAATTCACCCCTCCACTTT.

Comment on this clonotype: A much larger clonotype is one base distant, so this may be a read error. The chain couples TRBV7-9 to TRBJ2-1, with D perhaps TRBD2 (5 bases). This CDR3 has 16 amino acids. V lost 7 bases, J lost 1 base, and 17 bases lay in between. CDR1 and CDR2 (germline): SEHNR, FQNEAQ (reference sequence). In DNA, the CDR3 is TGTGCCAGCACCCCGGAGCAGGACTTATCCTACAATGAGCAGTTCTTC. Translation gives CASTPEQDLSYNEQFF.

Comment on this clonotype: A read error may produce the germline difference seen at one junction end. CDR3 region: CSVEGTIQGQYF. The CDR3, as DNA: TGCAGCGTAGAAGGGACAATTCAGGGGCAGTACTTC. The chain is built from TRBV29-1 and TRBJ2-7; a weak D match, TRBD1 (6 bases). This CDR3 has 12 amino acids. Germline CDR1 reads SQVTM; CDR2 reads ANQGSEA.

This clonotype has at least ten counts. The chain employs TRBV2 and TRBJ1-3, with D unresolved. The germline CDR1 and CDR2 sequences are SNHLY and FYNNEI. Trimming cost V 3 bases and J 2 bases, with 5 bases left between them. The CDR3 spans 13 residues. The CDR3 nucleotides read TGTGCCAGCAGTGAGGAAACTGGAAACACCATATATTTT. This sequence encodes CASSEETGNTIYF.

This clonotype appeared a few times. The CDR3 DNA reads TGTGCCAGCAGCCGGACAGTTACTAACTATGGCTACACCTTC. Translating it yields CASSRTVTNYGYTF. The chain links TRBV7-9 to TRBJ1-2, with D possibly being TRBD1 (6 bases). The V end lost 5 bases, the J end lost 0 bases, and 10 bases lay between the germline ends. The germline V gene has CDR1 SEHNR and CDR2 FQNEAQ (reference sequence). This CDR3 comprises 14 residues.